This T cell receptor beta chain was sequenced for a study of beta chain features in type 1 diabetes. Study outcomes and limitations: TCRB CDR3s from Type 1 diabetes patients were moderately but significantly shorter in all four CD4+ subsets. Insertion counts at VDJ junctions were lower in type 1 diabetes patients, who also showed more deletions there. In the patient group, naive, central memory and Treg TCRB repertoires seemed more alike than in the healthy donor group.

CDR1 and CDR2 from the germline V gene are SGHNT and YYREEE (reference sequence). The length of the CDR3 is 13 residues. The V end lost 4 bases, the J end lost 3 bases, and 10 bases lay between the germline ends. Reverse transcribing all isolated RNA meant expressed TCRB transcripts were sequenced. Some clones are missing from TCRdb's copy, which holds only in-frame ones; the method was immunoSEQ multiplex PCR. This table has 350,000 to 450,000 clones, about 15% appearing once. Donors underwent one heparinised blood draw, roughly 110 mL on average. On this clone itself: The target antigen is unknown.

This chain links TRBV5-4 with TRBJ1-2, with D perhaps matching TRBD1 (6 bases). The TCR was taken from a young woman in good health. The sequencing sample was made of naive CD4+ T cells from blood. CDR3 DNA sequence: TGTGCCAGCAGCCTACAGGGTCACTATGGCTACACCTTC. Its translation is CASSLQGHYGYTF.